This record covers a single T cell receptor (beta chain). This entry comes from a study of CD4 T cell repertoires in COVID-19. No culture step preceded sequencing of the ex vivo isolated memory T cells. Measured with immunoSEQ multiplex PCR; TCRdb has only the in-frame clones, and not every one. The sample lists approximately 8,400 clones, around four fifths seen once, with about 2% in the top ten. V gave up 0 bases and J gave up 5 bases; unmatched junction bases: 3. This CDR3 contains 14 residues. In germline, CDR1 is SGDLS, CDR2 YYNGEE. V usage is TRBV9 and J usage is TRBJ1-1, with 8 bases lining up with TRBD1. This sequence was found in a human donor who had COVID-19. The specimen comprised effector memory CD4+ T cells from blood, sampled before the COVID-19 pandemic. CDR3: CASSVGDRSTEAFF. In nucleotides, the CDR3 is TGTGCCAGCAGCGTAGGGGACAGGAGTACTGAAGCTTTCTTT.